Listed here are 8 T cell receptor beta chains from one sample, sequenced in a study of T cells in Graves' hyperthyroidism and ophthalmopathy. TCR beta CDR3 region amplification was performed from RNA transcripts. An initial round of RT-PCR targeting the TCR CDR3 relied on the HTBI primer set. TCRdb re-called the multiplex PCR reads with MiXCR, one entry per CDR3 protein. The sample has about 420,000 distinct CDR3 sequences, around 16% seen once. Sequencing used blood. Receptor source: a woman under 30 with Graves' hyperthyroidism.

CDR3 residues: CASSSAPQDSYEQYF. The CDR3 coding sequence is TGTGCCAGCAGCTCGGCCCCCCAGGACTCCTACGAGCAGTACTTC. The chain combines TRBV7-6 with TRBJ2-7; the D is unclear. Germline V gene lookup returns CDR1 SGHVS and CDR2 FNYEAQ. The V and J ends lost 4 bases and 0 bases respectively, with 13 bases between them. The CDR3 extends over 15 amino acids.

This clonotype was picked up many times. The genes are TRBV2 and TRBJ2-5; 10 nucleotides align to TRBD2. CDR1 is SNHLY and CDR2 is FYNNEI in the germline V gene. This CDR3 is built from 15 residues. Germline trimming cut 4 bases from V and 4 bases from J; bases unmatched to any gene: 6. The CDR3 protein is CASSVLAGEGETQYF. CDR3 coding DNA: TGTGCCAGCAGTGTTCTAGCGGGGGAGGGAGAGACCCAGTACTTC.

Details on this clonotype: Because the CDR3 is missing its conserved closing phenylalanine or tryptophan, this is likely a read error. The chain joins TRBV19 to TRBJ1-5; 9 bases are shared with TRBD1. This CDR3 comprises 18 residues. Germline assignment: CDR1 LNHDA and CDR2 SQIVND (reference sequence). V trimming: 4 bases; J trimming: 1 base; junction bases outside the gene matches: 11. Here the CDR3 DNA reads TGTGCCAGTAGTAAGGGGACAGGGATGCGGCAAAGCAATCAGCCCCAGCATTCT. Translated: CASSKGTGMRQSNQPQHS.

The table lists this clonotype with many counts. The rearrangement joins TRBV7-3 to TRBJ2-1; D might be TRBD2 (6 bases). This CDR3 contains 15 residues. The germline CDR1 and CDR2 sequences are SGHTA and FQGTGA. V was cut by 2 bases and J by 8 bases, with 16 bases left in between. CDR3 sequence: CASSLGGPLSHEQFF. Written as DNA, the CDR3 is TGTGCCAGCAGCTTAGGAGGGCCCCTAAGCCATGAGCAGTTCTTC.

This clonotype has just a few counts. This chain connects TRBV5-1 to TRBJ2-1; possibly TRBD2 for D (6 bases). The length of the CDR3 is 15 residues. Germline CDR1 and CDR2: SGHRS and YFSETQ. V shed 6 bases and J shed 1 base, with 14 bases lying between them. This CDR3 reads CASILMAGSYNEQFF. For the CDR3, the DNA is TGCGCCAGCATCCTAATGGCGGGGTCCTACAATGAGCAGTTCTTC.

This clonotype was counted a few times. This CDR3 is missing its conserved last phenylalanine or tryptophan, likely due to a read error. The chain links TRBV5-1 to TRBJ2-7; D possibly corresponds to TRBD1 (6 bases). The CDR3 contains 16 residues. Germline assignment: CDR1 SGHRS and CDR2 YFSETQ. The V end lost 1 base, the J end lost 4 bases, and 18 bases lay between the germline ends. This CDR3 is CASSLTTAGDVYEQYL. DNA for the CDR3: TGCGCCAGCAGCTTGACTACGGCAGGGGATGTTTACGAGCAGTACCTC.

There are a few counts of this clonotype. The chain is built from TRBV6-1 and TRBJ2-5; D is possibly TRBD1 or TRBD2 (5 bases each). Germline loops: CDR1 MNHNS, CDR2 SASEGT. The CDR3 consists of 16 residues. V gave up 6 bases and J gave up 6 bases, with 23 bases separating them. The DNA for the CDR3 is TGTGCCAGCAGCCGACTCGGGACGCCTTTAGAAAAGACCCAGTACTTC. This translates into CASSRLGTPLEKTQYF.

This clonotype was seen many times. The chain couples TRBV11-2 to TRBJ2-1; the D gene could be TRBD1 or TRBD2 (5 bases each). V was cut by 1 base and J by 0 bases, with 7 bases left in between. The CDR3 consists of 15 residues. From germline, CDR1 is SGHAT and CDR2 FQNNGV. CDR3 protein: CASSLGGSSYNEQFF. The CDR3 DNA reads TGTGCCAGCAGCTTAGGGGGGAGCTCCTACAATGAGCAGTTCTTC.